Below are 6 T cell receptor beta chains sequenced from a single sample in a study of T cell responses to AZD1222 COVID-19 vaccine. Profiled with immunoSEQ multiplex PCR; TCRdb holds only in-frame clones, not every one. This table has nearly 95,000 clones, roughly 89% appearing once. The source was peripheral blood, collected on day 0 of AZD1222 vaccination. Receptor source: an adult in good health.

V is TRBV7-6 and J is TRBJ2-5, with TRBD2 matching 8 bases. This CDR3 has 16 amino acids. V was clipped by 4 bases and J by 7 bases; unmatched bases: 14. The germline gives CDR1 SGHVS, CDR2 FNYEAQ. CDR3 amino acids: CASSSTGGAPVRTQYF. The DNA of the CDR3 is TGTGCCAGCAGCTCCACCGGGGGGGCCCCCGTCCGGACCCAGTACTTC. The complete variable domain, with remaining parts taken from reference TRBV7-6 and TRBJ2-5, reads GAGVSQSPRYKVTKRGQDVALRCDPISGHVSLYWYRQALGQGPEFLTYFNYEAQQDKSGLPNDRFSAERPEGSISTLTIQRTEQRDSAMYRCASSSTGGAPVRTQYFGPGTRLLVL.

This chain links TRBV6-5 with TRBJ1-3; 7 nucleotides align to TRBD1. In germline, CDR1 is MNHEY, CDR2 SVGAGI. Germline trimming cut 2 bases from V and 1 base from J; bases unmatched to any gene: 2. The CDR3 spans 15 residues. CDR3 protein: CASSYLGQSGNTIYF. The CDR3 DNA sequence: TGTGCCAGCAGTTACCTGGGACAGTCTGGAAACACCATATATTTT.

The chain links TRBV6-1 to TRBJ1-6, with D unclear. CDR3 length: 16 amino acids. Germline loops: CDR1 MNHNS, CDR2 SASEGT. The V end was cut by 3 bases, the J end by 5 bases, with 14 bases between. The CDR3 sequence is CASSDLGRVDNSPLHF. CDR3 sequence (DNA): TGTGCCAGCAGTGATCTTGGACGGGTAGATAATTCACCCCTCCACTTT.

The V gene is TRBV6-5, the J gene TRBJ2-7; no firm D call. Germline assignment: CDR1 MNHEY and CDR2 SVGAGI. Trimming shortened V by 0 bases and J by 4 bases, and 7 bases separated the two germline ends. This CDR3 region has 13 residues. CDR3 protein: CASSYSGRYEQYF. Written as DNA, the CDR3 is TGTGCCAGCAGTTACTCAGGCAGATACGAGCAGTACTTC.

The rearrangement uses TRBV6-6 and TRBJ1-5, with 7 bases lining up with TRBD1. The J segment lost 5 bases and the V segment lost 6 bases, leaving 7 bases of the junction unmatched. The CDR3 spans 14 residues. Germline CDR1 is MNHNY and CDR2 is SVGAGI (reference sequence). The CDR3 sequence: CASSRQGLYQPQHF. The CDR3 bases are TGTGCCAGCAGCCGACAGGGTTTATATCAGCCCCAGCATTTT.

CDR3 nucleotides: TGTGCCTGGAGTGGGGGCGTTTATGGCTACACCTTC. It encodes CAWSGGVYGYTF. This chain links TRBV30 with TRBJ1-2, with D perhaps TRBD1 (5 bases). CDR3 length equals 12 residues. Per the germline V gene, CDR1 is GTSNPN and CDR2 is SVGIG (reference sequence). V dropped 1 base and J dropped 5 bases, with 8 bases sitting between them.